This TCR beta chain comes out of a study of CD8 T cells in Susac syndrome. The CDR3 is 14 residues long. Germline V gene data show CDR1 as DFQATT and CDR2 as SNEGSKA (reference sequence). High-throughput TCR beta sequencing covered peripheral CD8+ and CD4+ T cells. In the multiple sclerosis control group, patients were treatment-naive and had stable or active relapsing-remitting disease. FACS was used to enrich TEMRA cells, whereas the CD8+ and CD4+ T cells were obtained by negative isolation. Random hexamers served to reverse transcribe roughly 0.45 to 1 ug RNA. Amplification of TCR beta CDR3 was carried out by immunoSEQ multiplex PCR, which covered 54 Vbeta and 13 Jbeta segments. TCRdb independently ran MiXCR on the immunoSEQ multiplex PCR reads; one entry per CDR3 protein. The sample records some 300,000 distinct CDR3 sequences, over 75% being singletons.

This sequence originates from a human donor with multiple sclerosis. Material: CD8+ T cells from PBMCs. The rearrangement joins TRBV20-1 to TRBJ2-3; 10 bases are shared with TRBD2. CDR3 sequence: CTNTAGGLGDTQYF. For the CDR3, the DNA is TGCACGAATACAGCGGGGGGGCTGGGAGATACGCAGTATTTT.